The T cell receptor beta chain described here comes from a study of blood T cell repertoires in COVID-19. Study-wide context: Material from acute and convalescent COVID-19 was sourced from the United States, Italy and Spain.

Per germline, CDR1 MNHNY and CDR2 SVGAGI (reference sequence). There are 15 residues in the CDR3. V shed 5 bases, J shed 6 bases, and the junction held 8 bases outside the gene matches. The data were produced by immunoSEQ multiplex PCR, yet TCRdb's version contains in-frame clones alone and is incomplete. The table lists roughly 120,000 clones, roughly 89% of them singletons. The sample taken for sequencing was peripheral blood. The clonotype originates from a woman aged 55-70 years with COVID-19, enrolled during active disease. This sequence joins TRBV6-6 and TRBJ1-5; 9 bases align to TRBD1. CDR3 protein: CASSRVGQGSQPQHF. The CDR3 DNA is TGTGCCAGCAGTCGTGTAGGACAGGGGTCTCAGCCCCAGCATTTT.